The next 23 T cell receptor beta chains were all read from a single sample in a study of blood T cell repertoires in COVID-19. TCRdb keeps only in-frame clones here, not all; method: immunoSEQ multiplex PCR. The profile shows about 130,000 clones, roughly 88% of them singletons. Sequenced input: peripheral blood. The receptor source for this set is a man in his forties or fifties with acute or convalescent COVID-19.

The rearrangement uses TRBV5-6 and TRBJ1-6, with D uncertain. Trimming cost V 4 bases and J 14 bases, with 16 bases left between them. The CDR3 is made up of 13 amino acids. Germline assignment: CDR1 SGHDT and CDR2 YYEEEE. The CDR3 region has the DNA TGTGCCAGCAGCGTACTTGGGCGGCGGGCCCTCCACTTT. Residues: CASSVLGRRALHF.

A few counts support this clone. The CDR3, as DNA: TGTGCCAGCAGTCCCGCCCAGGGTCCCTCTGAAGCTTTCTTT. Protein product: CASSPAQGPSEAFF. The V and J genes are TRBV7-9 and TRBJ1-1; a weak D match, TRBD1 (5 bases). Germline-derived CDR1 and CDR2 are SEHNR and FQNEAQ (reference sequence). V was cut by 6 bases and J by 6 bases, with 17 bases left in between. The CDR3 consists of 14 residues.

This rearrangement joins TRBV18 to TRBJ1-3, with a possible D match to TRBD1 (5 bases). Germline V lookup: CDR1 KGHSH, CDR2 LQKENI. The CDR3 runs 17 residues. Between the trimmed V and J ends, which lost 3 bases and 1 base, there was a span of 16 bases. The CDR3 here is CASSPLVDSGSGNTIYF. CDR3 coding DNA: TGTGCCAGCTCACCGCTAGTCGACAGTGGGTCTGGAAACACCATATATTTT.

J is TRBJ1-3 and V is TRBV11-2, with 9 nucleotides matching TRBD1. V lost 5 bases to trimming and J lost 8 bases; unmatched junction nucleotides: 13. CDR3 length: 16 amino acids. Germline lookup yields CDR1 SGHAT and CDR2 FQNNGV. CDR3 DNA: TGTGCCAGCAGCCCCCGGGACAGGGCTGCAGGGTACACCATATATTTT. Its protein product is CASSPRDRAAGYTIYF.

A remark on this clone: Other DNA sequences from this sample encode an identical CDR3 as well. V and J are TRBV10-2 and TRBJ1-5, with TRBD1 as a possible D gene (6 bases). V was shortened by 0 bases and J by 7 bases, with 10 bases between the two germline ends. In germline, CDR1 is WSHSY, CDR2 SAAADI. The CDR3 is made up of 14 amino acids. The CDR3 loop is CASSESGTNQPQHF. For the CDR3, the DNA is TGCGCCAGCAGTGAGTCTGGGACAAACCAGCCCCAGCATTTT.

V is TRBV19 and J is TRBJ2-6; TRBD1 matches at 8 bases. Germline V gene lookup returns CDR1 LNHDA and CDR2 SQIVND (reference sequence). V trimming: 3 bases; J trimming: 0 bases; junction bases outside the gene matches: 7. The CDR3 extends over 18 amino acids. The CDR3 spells CASSIRQGADSGANVLTF. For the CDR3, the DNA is TGTGCCAGTAGTATTCGGCAGGGGGCCGACTCTGGGGCCAACGTCCTGACTTTC.

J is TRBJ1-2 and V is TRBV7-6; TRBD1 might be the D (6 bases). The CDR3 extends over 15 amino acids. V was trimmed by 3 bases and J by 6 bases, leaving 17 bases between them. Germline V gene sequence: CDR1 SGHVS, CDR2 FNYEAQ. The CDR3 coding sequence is TGTGCCAGCAGCTTGGGGGGGCTCGGAGATAATGGCTACACCTTC. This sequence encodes CASSLGGLGDNGYTF.

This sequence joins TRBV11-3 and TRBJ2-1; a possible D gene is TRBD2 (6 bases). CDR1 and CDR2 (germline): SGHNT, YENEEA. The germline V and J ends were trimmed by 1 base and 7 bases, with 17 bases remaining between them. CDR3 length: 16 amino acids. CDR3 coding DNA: TGTGCCAGCAGCTTAGGAACTAGCCCCGTCACGAATGAGCAGTTCTTC. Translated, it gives CASSLGTSPVTNEQFF.

CDR3 DNA: TGTGCCAGTGGGGACAGTCTCAATCAGCCCCAGCATTTT. It is translated as CASGDSLNQPQHF. The chain couples TRBV19 to TRBJ1-5; TRBD1 matches 7 bases. The length of the CDR3 is 13 residues. V dropped 8 bases and J dropped 3; count of bases not matched to a gene: 4. Germline V gene data show CDR1 as LNHDA and CDR2 as SQIVND (reference sequence).

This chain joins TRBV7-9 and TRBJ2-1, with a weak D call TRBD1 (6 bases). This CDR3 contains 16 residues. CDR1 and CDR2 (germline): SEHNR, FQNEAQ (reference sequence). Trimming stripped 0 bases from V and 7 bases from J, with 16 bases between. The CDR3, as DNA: TGTGCCAGCAGCTTAGCAGCCGGGGTGAGGGGGAATGAGCAGTTCTTC. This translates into CASSLAAGVRGNEQFF. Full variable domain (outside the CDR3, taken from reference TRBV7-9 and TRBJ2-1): DTGVSQNPRHKITKRGQNVTFRCDPISEHNRLYWYRQTLGQGPEFLTYFQNEAQLEKSRLLSDRFSAERPKGSFSTLEIQRTEQGDSAMYLCASSLAAGVRGNEQFFGPGTRLTVL.

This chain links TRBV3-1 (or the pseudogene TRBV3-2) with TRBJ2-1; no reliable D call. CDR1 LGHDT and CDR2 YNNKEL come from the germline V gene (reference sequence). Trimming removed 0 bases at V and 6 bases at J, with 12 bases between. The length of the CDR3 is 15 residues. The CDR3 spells CASSQDMARGNEQFF. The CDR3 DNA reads TGTGCCAGCAGCCAAGATATGGCTAGAGGCAATGAGCAGTTCTTC.

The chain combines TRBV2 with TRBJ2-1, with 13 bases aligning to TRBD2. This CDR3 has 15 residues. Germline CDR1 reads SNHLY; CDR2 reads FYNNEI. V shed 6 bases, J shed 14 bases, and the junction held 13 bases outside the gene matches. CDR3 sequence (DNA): TGTGCCAGCAGCGACTGGACTAGCGGGAGTCCCCGTAAGTTCTTC. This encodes CASSDWTSGSPRKFF.

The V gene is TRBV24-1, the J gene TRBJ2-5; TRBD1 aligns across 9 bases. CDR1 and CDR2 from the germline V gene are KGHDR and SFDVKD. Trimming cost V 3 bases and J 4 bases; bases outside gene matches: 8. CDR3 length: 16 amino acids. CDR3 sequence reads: CATSDSRQGVGETQYF. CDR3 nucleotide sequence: TGTGCCACCAGTGATAGCCGACAGGGGGTTGGAGAGACCCAGTACTTC.

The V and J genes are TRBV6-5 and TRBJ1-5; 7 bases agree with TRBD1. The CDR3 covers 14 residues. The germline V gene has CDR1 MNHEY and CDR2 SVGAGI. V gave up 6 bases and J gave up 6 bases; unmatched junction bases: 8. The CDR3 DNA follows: TGTGCCAGCAGCCTCCAGGGGGGCACTCAGCCCCAGCATTTT. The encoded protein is CASSLQGGTQPQHF.

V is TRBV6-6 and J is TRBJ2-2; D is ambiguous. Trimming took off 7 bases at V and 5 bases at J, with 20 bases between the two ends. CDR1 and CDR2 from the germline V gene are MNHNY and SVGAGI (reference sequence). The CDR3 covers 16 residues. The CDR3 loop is CASMTRLVVGTGELFF. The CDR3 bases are TGTGCCAGCATGACGAGGCTAGTGGTTGGGACCGGGGAGCTGTTTTTT.

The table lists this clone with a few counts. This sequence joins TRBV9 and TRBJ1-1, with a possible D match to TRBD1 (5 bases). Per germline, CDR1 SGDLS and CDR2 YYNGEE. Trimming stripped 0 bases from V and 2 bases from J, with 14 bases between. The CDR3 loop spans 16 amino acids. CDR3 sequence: CASSVDAWGGNTEAFF. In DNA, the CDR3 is TGTGCCAGCAGCGTAGACGCTTGGGGGGGAAACACTGAAGCTTTCTTT.

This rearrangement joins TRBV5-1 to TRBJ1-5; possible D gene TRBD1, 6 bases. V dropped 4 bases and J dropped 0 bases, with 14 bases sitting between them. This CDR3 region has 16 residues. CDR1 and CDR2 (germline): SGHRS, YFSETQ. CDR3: CASSPGQLFSNQPQHF. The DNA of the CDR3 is TGCGCCAGCAGCCCCGGACAGTTATTTAGCAATCAGCCCCAGCATTTT.

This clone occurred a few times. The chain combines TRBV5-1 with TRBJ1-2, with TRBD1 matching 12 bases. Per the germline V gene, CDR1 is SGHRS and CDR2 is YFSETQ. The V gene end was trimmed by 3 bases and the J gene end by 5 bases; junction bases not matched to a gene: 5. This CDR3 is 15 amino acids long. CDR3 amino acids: CASSWGQGARYGYTF. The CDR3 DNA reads TGCGCCAGCAGCTGGGGACAGGGGGCGCGTTATGGCTACACCTTC.

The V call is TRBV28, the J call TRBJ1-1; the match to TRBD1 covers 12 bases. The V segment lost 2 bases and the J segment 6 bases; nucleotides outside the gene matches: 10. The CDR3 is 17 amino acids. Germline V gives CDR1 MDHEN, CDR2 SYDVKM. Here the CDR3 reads CASSLIVGGQGASEAFF. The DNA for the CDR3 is TGTGCCAGCAGTTTAATAGTAGGGGGACAGGGGGCTTCTGAAGCTTTCTTT. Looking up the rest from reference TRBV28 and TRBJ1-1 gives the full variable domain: DVKVTQSSRYLVKRTGEKVFLECVQDMDHENMFWYRQDPGLGLRLIYFSYDVKMKEKGDIPEGYSVSREKKERFSLILESASTNQTSMYLCASSLIVGGQGASEAFFGQGTRLTVV.

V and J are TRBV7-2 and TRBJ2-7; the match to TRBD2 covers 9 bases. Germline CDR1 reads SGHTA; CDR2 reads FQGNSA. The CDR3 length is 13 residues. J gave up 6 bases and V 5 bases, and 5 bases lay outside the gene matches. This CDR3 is CASSPLAGTEQYF. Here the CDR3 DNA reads TGTGCCAGCAGCCCGCTAGCGGGAACCGAGCAGTACTTC.

CDR3 loop: CASSPGGHPNQPQHF. CDR3 in DNA: TGTGCCAGCAGCCCTGGAGGGCATCCAAATCAGCCCCAGCATTTT. This chain uses TRBV5-4 with TRBJ1-5; D unclear. Germline loops: CDR1 SGHNT, CDR2 YYREEE (reference sequence). This CDR3 contains 15 residues. With 4 bases removed from V and 4 bases from J, the gap between germline ends came to 15 bases.

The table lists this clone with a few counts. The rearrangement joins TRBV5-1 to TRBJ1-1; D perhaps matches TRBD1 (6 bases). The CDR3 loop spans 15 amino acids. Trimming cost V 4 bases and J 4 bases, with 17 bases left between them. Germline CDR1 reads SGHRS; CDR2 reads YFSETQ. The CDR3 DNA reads TGCGCCAGCAGCCCCGGCGGGGGCAGGAGCACTGAAGCTTTCTTT. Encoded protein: CASSPGGGRSTEAFF.

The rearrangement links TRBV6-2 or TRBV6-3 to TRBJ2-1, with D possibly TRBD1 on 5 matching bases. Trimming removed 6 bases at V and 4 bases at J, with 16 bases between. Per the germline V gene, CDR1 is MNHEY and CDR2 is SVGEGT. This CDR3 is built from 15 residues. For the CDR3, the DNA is TGTGCCAGCAGCCGAACGCCGACAGCGTACAATGAGCAGTTCTTC. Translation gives CASSRTPTAYNEQFF.